The 27 T cell receptor beta chains reported below all come from one sample, sequenced in a study of Graves' ophthalmopathy and Graves' hyperthyroidism (dated by TCRdb to the late 2010s). Sequencing relied on an Illumina HiSeq 2000. For repertoire sequencing, TCR beta CDR3 regions were amplified from RNA transcripts. A first-round RT-PCR used HTBI primers with the Qiagen OneStep RT-PCR kit, followed by a second-round multiplex PCR, size selection and purification. TCRdb trimmed public reads at Q25 via fastp, called clones via MiXCR and kept in-frame beta chains. Each record represents a unique CDR3 protein, reported with the most common genes and DNA among its rows. The sample profile shows 650,000 to 900,000 distinct CDR3 sequences; roughly two fifths of them were found once. Clones ranked in the top ten supply 44% of the sample. The specimen sequenced was peripheral blood. Source of these receptors: an adult man with Graves' ophthalmopathy.

This clonotype was recorded many times. This chain links TRBV7-2 with TRBJ2-7, with D possibly TRBD2 on 6 matching bases. The CDR3 sequence is 15 residues long. Germline values: CDR1 SGHTA, CDR2 FQGNSA. Trimming shortened V by 1 base and J by 0 bases, and 10 bases separated the two germline ends. CDR3 DNA sequence: TGTGCCAGCAGCTTAGACGCGGGAAGCTCCTACGAGCAGTACTTC. It specifies CASSLDAGSSYEQYF.

This clonotype has more than one count but fewer than ten. V usage is TRBV7-8 and J usage is TRBJ2-7; D gene ambiguous. Germline V gene lookup returns CDR1 SGHVS and CDR2 FQNEAQ. This CDR3 is built from 9 residues. With 3 bases removed from V and 7 bases from J, the gap between germline ends came to 1 base. The CDR3 here is CASSFEQYF. CDR3 bases: TGTGCCAGCAGCTTTGAGCAGTACTTC.

The gene calls are TRBV20-1 and TRBJ2-3; 8 bases line up with TRBD1. Germline V gene sequence: CDR1 DFQATT, CDR2 SNEGSKA (reference sequence). The CDR3 is 16 amino acids. Trimming at V came to 3 bases and at J to 4 bases, leaving 12 bases not matched to a gene. CDR3 bases: TGCAGTGCTAGCTCAGGGGGCGCGGTAGTTTCAGATACGCAGTATTTT. Protein sequence: CSASSGGAVVSDTQYF.

Note on this clonotype: Sequence at one end of the junction differs from germline and may be a read error. V usage is TRBV7-9 and J usage is TRBJ2-7, with D perhaps being TRBD1 or TRBD2 (5 bases each). The germline CDR1 and CDR2 sequences are SEHNR and FQNEAQ (reference sequence). CDR3 length: 15 residues. The CDR3 region has the DNA TGCGCCAGCAGCTTGGACGGGGCAATCACCTACGAGCAGTACTTC. Protein sequence: CASSLDGAITYEQYF.

This clonotype showed up just once. The chain has TRBV7-9 and TRBJ2-7; 10 bases fit TRBD1. The germline gives CDR1 SEHNR, CDR2 FQNEAQ (reference sequence). The CDR3 is 13 amino acids. The trim removed 6 bases at V and 5 bases at J, leaving 4 bases unmatched. For the CDR3, the DNA is TGTGCCAGCAGACAGACAGGGGGCCACGAGCAGTACTTC. Its translation: CASRQTGGHEQYF.

The table lists this clonotype with a few counts. The chain is built from TRBV20-1 and TRBJ1-2; TRBD1 agrees at 11 bases. The germline V gene encodes CDR1 DFQATT and CDR2 SNEGSKA (reference sequence). V was pared by 5 bases and J by 6 bases, with 5 bases of the junction left unmatched. The CDR3 has 13 amino acids. CDR3 amino acids: CSARTGGYDGYTF. In DNA, the CDR3 is TGCAGTGCTCGGACAGGGGGCTACGATGGCTACACCTTC.

Written as DNA, the CDR3 is TGCAGCGGGAGGTCGGGTGAAGCTTTCTTT. Translation: CSGRSGEAFF. The chain recombines TRBV29-1 with TRBJ1-1, with D uncertain. The CDR3 is 10 amino acids. Germline V gives CDR1 SQVTM, CDR2 ANQGSEA. V shed 7 bases and J shed 7 bases, with 10 bases lying between them.

This clonotype was counted at least ten times. This chain joins TRBV25-1 and TRBJ2-6, with D uncertain. Germline CDR1 is MGHDK and CDR2 is SYGVNS. Trimming stripped 7 bases from V and 2 bases from J, with 3 bases between. There are 12 residues in the CDR3. CDR3 protein: CASTAGANVLTF. CDR3 in DNA: TGTGCCAGCACGGCTGGGGCCAACGTCCTGACTTTC. Using reference TRBV25-1 and TRBJ2-6 for the parts outside the CDR3, the full variable domain is EADIYQTPRYLVIGTGKKITLECSQTMGHDKMYWYQQDPGMELHLIHYSYGVNSTEKGDLSSESTVSRIRTEHFPLTLESARPSHTSQYLCASTAGANVLTFGAGSRLTVL.

As concerns this clonotype: A read error may produce the germline difference seen at one junction end. The genes are TRBV7-9 and TRBJ2-3; D is unclear. Germline V gene lookup returns CDR1 SEHNR and CDR2 FQNEAQ (reference sequence). CDR3 size: 11 residues. The CDR3 DNA reads as TGTGCCAGCCGCTTCAGAGATACGCAGTATTTT. This encodes CASRFRDTQYF.

This chain joins TRBV7-2 and TRBJ2-7; D assignment may be TRBD1 or TRBD2 (5 bases each). The CDR3 consists of 13 residues. Germline lookup yields CDR1 SGHTA and CDR2 FQGNSA. The V gene lost 5 bases and the J gene lost 6 bases, with 14 bases spanning the gap. CDR3: CTSSPTGAGEQYF. The CDR3 DNA reads as TGTACCAGCAGCCCTACCGGGGCGGGCGAGCAGTACTTC.

J is TRBJ1-2 and V is TRBV28; D gene ambiguous. The length of the CDR3 is 14 residues. Germline V gene lookup returns CDR1 MDHEN and CDR2 SYDVKM. Trimming removed 6 bases at V and 4 bases at J, with 15 bases between. This chain's CDR3 is CASRVAGMRYGYTF. The CDR3 DNA is TGTGCCAGCAGGGTGGCCGGGATGCGCTATGGCTACACCTTC.

This clonotype was observed a handful of times. The chain recombines TRBV6-1 with TRBJ1-2; D gene uncertain. Trimming pared 0 bases from V and 5 bases from J, leaving 10 bases between. This CDR3 spans 14 amino acids. The germline V gene encodes CDR1 MNHNS and CDR2 SASEGT. The CDR3 nucleotides are TGTGCCAGCAGTGAAGCTAGTACCGAATATGGCTACACCTTC. Translating it yields CASSEASTEYGYTF.

Many counts were recorded for this clonotype. The chain carries TRBV7-3 and TRBJ2-2; D is possibly TRBD2 (6 bases). CDR1 is SGHTA and CDR2 is FQGTGA in the germline V gene. The CDR3 is made up of 17 amino acids. V gave up 5 bases and J gave up 2 bases, with 18 bases separating them. As DNA, the CDR3 is TGTGCCAGCAGCCCGACCCCGGGACTCACTAACACCGGGGAGCTGTTTTTT. The encoded protein is CASSPTPGLTNTGELFF.

This clonotype occurred many times. The J gene is TRBJ1-1, the V gene TRBV10-1; D is unresolved. Germline lookup yields CDR1 WNHNN and CDR2 SYGVQD (reference sequence). CDR3 size: 14 residues. Trimming removed 2 bases at V and 3 bases at J, with 10 bases between. The CDR3 bases are TGCGCCAGCAGTGAGGTACGCGCGGACACTGAAGCTTTCTTT. This codes for CASSEVRADTEAFF.

This clonotype was seen ten or more times. The chain carries TRBV20-1 and TRBJ1-1; no reliable D call. CDR1 is DFQATT, CDR2 SNEGSKA, per germline (reference sequence). This CDR3 comprises 13 residues. The V end lost 3 bases, the J end lost 4 bases, and 12 bases lay between the germline ends. CDR3 coding DNA: TGCAGTGCTAGTCAGGACTCGGCCACTGAAGCTTTCTTT. It codes for CSASQDSATEAFF.

The J gene is TRBJ2-2, the V gene TRBV25-1; no definite D call. The CDR3 extends over 17 amino acids. The V gene lost 5 bases and the J gene lost 0 bases, with 16 bases spanning the gap. Germline V gene sequence: CDR1 MGHDK, CDR2 SYGVNS. The CDR3 nucleotides read TGTGCCAGCAGTTATTCGTTCGGGCAGACGAACACCGGGGAGCTGTTTTTT. Translated, it gives CASSYSFGQTNTGELFF.

The rearrangement links TRBV20-1 to TRBJ1-1; D is ambiguous. The CDR3 has 12 residues. The V end was cut by 3 bases, the J end by 7 bases, with 12 bases between. Germline CDR1 is DFQATT and CDR2 is SNEGSKA (reference sequence). DNA of the CDR3: TGCAGTGCTAGTCGGGGAACTAATGAAGCTTTCTTT. Amino acids: CSASRGTNEAFF.

The genes are TRBV4-3 and TRBJ2-5; 9 bases fit TRBD2. The CDR3 runs 19 residues. From germline, CDR1 is LGHNA and CDR2 YSLEER. The V gene end was trimmed by 0 bases and the J gene end by 5 bases; junction bases not matched to a gene: 16. The CDR3 region has the DNA TGCGCCAGCAGCCAAGAGATCCAGCTTAGGACTAGCGTCGGGGAGACCCAGTACTTC. Protein product: CASSQEIQLRTSVGETQYF.

The chain uses TRBV15 and TRBJ1-2, with a tentative D call TRBD1 (6 bases). V lost 3 bases to trimming and J lost 0 bases, with 11 bases between them. Germline CDR1 and CDR2: LNHNV and YYDKDF (reference sequence). The CDR3 consists of 15 residues. The CDR3 DNA is TGTGCCACCAGCAGTCGGACAGATTCTAACTATGGCTACACCTTC. This gives the protein CATSSRTDSNYGYTF.

At least ten counts were recorded for this clonotype. V usage is TRBV2 and J usage is TRBJ1-4, with D possibly TRBD1 on 6 matching bases. This CDR3 spans 14 amino acids. Germline CDR1 is SNHLY and CDR2 is FYNNEI. The germline V and J ends were trimmed by 2 bases and 10 bases, with 14 bases remaining between them. The CDR3: CASSELGGIGKLFF. CDR3 nucleotides: TGTGCCAGCAGTGAATTAGGGGGGATCGGAAAACTGTTTTTT. The whole variable domain, remainder taken from reference TRBV2 and TRBJ1-4, is EPEVTQTPSHQVTQMGQEVILRCVPISNHLYFYWYRQILGQKVEFLVSFYNNEISEKSEIFDDQFSVERPDGSNFTLKIRSTKLEDSAMYFCASSELGGIGKLFFGSGTQLSVL.

The V gene is TRBV7-3, the J gene TRBJ2-3; D not resolved. With 2 bases removed from V and 3 bases from J, the gap between germline ends came to 6 bases. Germline CDR1 is SGHTA and CDR2 is FQGTGA. The CDR3 consists of 13 residues. DNA of the CDR3: TGTGCCAGCAGCTTAGAGGCGACAGATACGCAGTATTTT. Its protein is CASSLEATDTQYF.

V and J are TRBV15 and TRBJ1-4; the D gene is possibly TRBD1 (6 bases). The V end lost 2 bases, the J end lost 8 bases, and 15 bases lay between the germline ends. Per the germline V gene, CDR1 is LNHNV and CDR2 is YYDKDF (reference sequence). This CDR3 is 15 amino acids long. CDR3 bases: TGTGCCACCAGCAGATCCGACAGGACCAAAGAAAAACTGTTTTTT. Translating it yields CATSRSDRTKEKLFF.

There are many counts of this clonotype. The chain employs TRBV20-1 and TRBJ2-6; no clear D. V lost 6 bases and J lost 0, with 9 bases in between. The CDR3 consists of 14 residues. Germline assignment: CDR1 DFQATT and CDR2 SNEGSKA (reference sequence). The CDR3 sequence: CSAPKDSGANVLTF. CDR3 DNA sequence: TGCAGTGCCCCAAAAGACTCTGGGGCCAACGTCCTGACTTTC.

J is TRBJ1-1 and V is TRBV29-1; 8 bases map to TRBD1. The CDR3 has 11 residues. V gave up 7 bases and J gave up 10 bases; unmatched junction bases: 8. Per the germline V gene, CDR1 is SQVTM and CDR2 is ANQGSEA. The CDR3: CSGRDRSAAFF. In DNA form, the CDR3 reads TGCAGCGGGCGGGACAGGTCGGCAGCTTTCTTT.

There are a few counts of this clonotype. J is TRBJ1-1 and V is TRBV20-1; D is unresolved. Trimming shortened V by 0 bases and J by 9 bases, and 11 bases separated the two germline ends. The CDR3 loop spans 12 amino acids. Germline V gives CDR1 DFQATT, CDR2 SNEGSKA (reference sequence). The CDR3 coding sequence is TGCAGTGCTAGAGATAGCTGGGCCAAAGCTTTCTTT. This encodes CSARDSWAKAFF.

The V and J genes are TRBV25-1 and TRBJ1-2; D remains ambiguous. The CDR3 runs to 15 residues. Between the trimmed V and J ends, which lost 5 bases and 7 bases, there was a span of 20 bases. Per germline, CDR1 MGHDK and CDR2 SYGVNS. CDR3 sequence reads: CASSYSTPSSGGYTF. Here the CDR3 DNA reads TGTGCCAGCAGTTACTCAACACCATCCTCGGGTGGCTACACCTTC.

Only one count was recorded for this clonotype. Since a much larger clone is just one base distant, this may be a read error. Because it lacks the conserved phenylalanine or tryptophan at the end, this CDR3 is likely a read error. The rearrangement joins TRBV2 to TRBJ1-1; no definite D call. The CDR3 has 14 residues. V was shortened by 3 bases and J by 5 bases, with 13 bases between the two germline ends. Germline CDR1 reads SNHLY; CDR2 reads FYNNEI. In DNA form, the CDR3 reads TGTGCCAGCAGTGACGGCCCTCGGGTGACTGAAGCTTTCCTT. Its translation: CASSDGPRVTEAFL.